These 32 T cell receptor beta chains were all obtained from the same sample, sequenced in a study of OX40 agonist ivuxolimab in advanced cancers. Using immunoSEQ multiplex PCR, the repertoire was profiled, and TCRdb retains in-frame clones only, with some absent. The data hold around 140,000 clones, with 90% observed a single time. Material: CD4+ or CD8+ T cells sorted from blood, obtained in a trial of the OX40 agonist ivuxolimab. Receptors were obtained from an adult with an advanced solid tumor such as melanoma, head and neck, liver or kidney cancer.

This clone was picked up one time. The chain uses TRBV11-2 and TRBJ1-1; 7 bases match TRBD1. This CDR3 is built from 18 residues. The V gene's germline CDR1 is SGHAT and CDR2 FQNNGV. Losses at the gene ends were 4 bases for V and 1 base for J; bases not matched to a gene: 15. The chain's CDR3 is CASSSQPPQTGRNTEAFF. CDR3 coding DNA: TGTGCCAGCAGCTCTCAACCCCCCCAGACAGGGAGGAACACTGAAGCTTTCTTT.

The rearrangement joins TRBV5-6 to TRBJ2-7; possibly TRBD1 or TRBD2 for D (5 bases each). The V and J ends lost 0 bases and 2 bases respectively, with 9 bases between them. CDR1 is SGHDT and CDR2 is YYEEEE in the germline V gene. This CDR3 spans 14 amino acids. The CDR3 DNA reads TGTGCCAGCAGCTTGGGAGGGGATACCTACGAGCAGTACTTC. This sequence encodes CASSLGGDTYEQYF.

The rearrangement links TRBV28 to TRBJ2-5, with 7 bases identical to TRBD1. With V trimmed by 6 bases and J by 2 bases, 3 bases remained unmatched. Germline CDR1 reads MDHEN; CDR2 reads SYDVKM. CDR3 length: 13 amino acids. For the CDR3, the DNA is TGTGCCAGCAGGCTGGGACAGCAAGAGACCCAGTACTTC. This encodes CASRLGQQETQYF.

DNA for the CDR3: TGTGCCAGTAGTGCACAGGGGGCCTACGAGCAGTACTTC. Encoded protein: CASSAQGAYEQYF. The J gene is TRBJ2-7, the V gene TRBV19; 8 nucleotides match TRBD1. V was pared by 5 bases and J by 2 bases, with 2 bases of the junction left unmatched. The CDR3 loop spans 13 amino acids. Germline V gene sequence: CDR1 LNHDA, CDR2 SQIVND (reference sequence).

The genes are TRBV28 and TRBJ2-7, with D perhaps matching TRBD1 (5 bases). V was pared by 3 bases and J by 5 bases, with 20 bases between. Germline V gives CDR1 MDHEN, CDR2 SYDVKM. The CDR3 sequence is 16 residues long. The CDR3 DNA is TGTGCCAGCAGTTTGAGTCAGGGCCCTAACAACGACGAGCAGTACTTC. Translation gives CASSLSQGPNNDEQYF.

The rearrangement uses TRBV7-3 and TRBJ2-6; D ambiguous. Germline CDR1 is SGHTA and CDR2 is FQGTGA. V lost 0 bases and J 3 bases, leaving 3 bases between the germline ends. The CDR3 is 14 amino acids. The CDR3 DNA is TGTGCCAGCAGCTTAACGTTTGGGGCCAACGTCCTGACTTTC. Protein: CASSLTFGANVLTF.

The chain carries TRBV28 and TRBJ1-3; 9 bases line up with TRBD1. Germline CDR1 reads MDHEN; CDR2 reads SYDVKM. Trimming took 6 bases from V and 5 from J; bases not matched to a gene: 11. The CDR3 sequence is 16 residues long. In DNA form, the CDR3 reads TGTGCCAGCAGCTCCGACGGACAGGGGTTAAGAAACACCATATATTTT. It specifies CASSSDGQGLRNTIYF.

The rearrangement links TRBV27 to TRBJ1-1; the D is unclear. Germline lookup yields CDR1 MNHEY and CDR2 SMNVEV (reference sequence). CDR3 length: 15 amino acids. V was shortened by 5 bases and J by 1 base, with 14 bases between the two germline ends. The CDR3 nucleotides are TGTGCCAGCAGTCGTGGCCTAACAGCGAACACTGAAGCTTTCTTT. Translated, it gives CASSRGLTANTEAFF.

This clone was observed a handful of times. The chain carries TRBV11-3 and TRBJ2-2; tentative D call: TRBD2 (5 bases). This CDR3 has 16 residues. CDR1 SGHNT and CDR2 YENEEA come from the germline V gene. V was cut by 1 base and J by 0 bases, with 9 bases left in between. CDR3 in DNA: TGTGCCAGCAGCTTAGTCCGGGGTCCGAACACCGGGGAGCTGTTTTTT. Translated, it gives CASSLVRGPNTGELFF.

The gene calls are TRBV6-1 and TRBJ2-6; no clear D. V was pared by 0 bases and J by 3 bases, with 6 bases between. The CDR3 has 15 residues. Germline CDR1 and CDR2: MNHNS and SASEGT. The DNA of the CDR3 is TGTGCCAGCAGTGAAGCGGGGTTTGGGGCCAACGTCCTGACTTTC. Protein sequence: CASSEAGFGANVLTF.

The chain joins TRBV28 to TRBJ2-1; 9 nucleotides line up with TRBD2. The germline V gene encodes CDR1 MDHEN and CDR2 SYDVKM. CDR3 size: 16 residues. V was clipped by 2 bases and J by 7 bases; unmatched bases: 9. The CDR3 protein is CASSLLGSSGTNEQFF. CDR3 DNA sequence: TGTGCCAGCAGTTTACTCGGGTCTAGCGGGACTAATGAGCAGTTCTTC.

The chain uses TRBV19 and TRBJ1-4, with 9 positions matching TRBD1. Losses at the gene ends were 5 bases for V and 6 bases for J; bases not matched to a gene: 4. Germline V CDR1 and CDR2: LNHDA, SQIVND (reference sequence). The CDR3 spans 14 residues. CDR3 residues: CASSWDRVDEKLFF. The CDR3 nucleotides are TGTGCCAGTAGTTGGGACAGGGTCGATGAAAAACTGTTTTTT.

The V call is TRBV7-9, the J call TRBJ1-1; D not resolved. V gave up 3 bases and J gave up 3 bases, with 8 bases separating them. Germline V lookup: CDR1 SEHNR, CDR2 FQNEAQ (reference sequence). The CDR3 spans 13 residues. This CDR3 is CASSFDVYTEAFF. CDR3 bases: TGTGCCAGCAGCTTTGACGTTTACACTGAAGCTTTCTTT.

Concerning this clone: This sample includes further DNA sequences coding for the same CDR3. This chain links TRBV5-4 with TRBJ2-7; 11 bases line up with TRBD1. The germline gives CDR1 SGHNT, CDR2 YYREEE (reference sequence). The CDR3 is made up of 14 amino acids. Trimming at V came to 3 bases and at J to 3 bases, leaving 2 bases not matched to a gene. The CDR3 DNA is TGTGCCAGCAGCTGGGACAGGGGGAGCTACGAGCAGTACTTC. This encodes CASSWDRGSYEQYF.

The chain couples TRBV28 to TRBJ2-7, with 8 bases fitting TRBD1. There are 14 residues in the CDR3. Germline CDR1 and CDR2: MDHEN and SYDVKM. After removal of 7 bases from V and 2 bases from J, the junction contained 7 bases not matched to a gene. The CDR3 sequence is CASTRQGLPYEQYF. Here the CDR3 DNA reads TGTGCCAGCACAAGACAGGGGCTGCCCTACGAGCAGTACTTC.

The chain uses TRBV18 and TRBJ1-4, with TRBD1 matching over 9 bases. Germline V gene sequence: CDR1 KGHSH, CDR2 LQKENI. V gave up 4 bases and J gave up 4 bases; unmatched junction bases: 7. This CDR3 spans 16 amino acids. The CDR3 is CASSRDPTGGNEKLFF. CDR3 in DNA: TGTGCCAGCTCACGCGACCCGACAGGGGGTAATGAAAAACTGTTTTTT.

This chain joins TRBV19 and TRBJ2-3, with a possible D match to TRBD1 (5 bases). The CDR3 is 15 residues long. Germline assignment: CDR1 LNHDA and CDR2 SQIVND (reference sequence). Deletions cut 2 bases from V and 0 bases from J, with 9 bases between. CDR3 DNA sequence: TGTGCCAGTAGTATACAGGGTGCCAGCACAGATACGCAGTATTTT. It codes for CASSIQGASTDTQYF. The full variable domain, its missing parts supplied by reference TRBV19 and TRBJ2-3, is DGGITQSPKYLFRKEGQNVTLSCEQNLNHDAMYWYRQDPGQGLRLIYYSQIVNDFQKGDIAEGYSVSREKKESFPLTVTSAQKNPTAFYLCASSIQGASTDTQYFGPGTRLTVL.

Remarks on this clone: A read error may produce the germline difference seen at one junction end. This rearrangement joins TRBV6-6 to TRBJ1-4; D is possibly TRBD1 (5 bases). Germline-derived CDR1 and CDR2 are MNHNY and SVGAGI (reference sequence). CDR3 size: 13 residues. The CDR3 loop reads CACRASTNEKLFF. The CDR3, as DNA: TGTGCCTGCAGGGCGTCAACTAATGAAAAACTGTTTTTT.

The chain carries TRBV4-3 and TRBJ2-7, with TRBD2 matching 10 bases. The CDR3 covers 15 residues. Germline loops: CDR1 LGHNA, CDR2 YSLEER. After removal of 0 bases from V and 9 bases from J, the junction contained 8 bases not matched to a gene. CDR3 residues: CASSQDWLAGAGQYF. The CDR3 DNA is TGCGCCAGCAGCCAAGATTGGCTAGCGGGAGCTGGGCAGTACTTC.

The rearrangement links TRBV7-3 to TRBJ2-2, with D tentatively TRBD1 or TRBD2 (5 bases each). The CDR3 is made up of 16 amino acids. The ends were cut back, 5 bases at V and 2 bases at J, with 15 bases in the middle. Germline V lookup: CDR1 SGHTA, CDR2 FQGTGA. The CDR3 is CASSKTRWDNTGELFF. The CDR3 region has the DNA TGTGCCAGCAGCAAAACACGGTGGGACAACACCGGGGAGCTGTTTTTT.

This rearrangement joins TRBV30 to TRBJ2-2; tentatively, D is TRBD1 or TRBD2 (5 bases each). Germline loops: CDR1 GTSNPN, CDR2 SVGIG (reference sequence). V was shortened by 2 bases and J by 1 base, with 11 bases between the two germline ends. This CDR3 comprises 15 residues. The CDR3 protein is CAWSNGAVNTGELFF. The CDR3 DNA reads as TGTGCCTGGAGTAACGGGGCCGTGAACACCGGGGAGCTGTTTTTT. Drawing the rest from reference TRBV30 and TRBJ2-2, the complete variable domain is SQTIHQWPATLVQPVGSPLSLECTVEGTSNPNLYWYRQAAGRGLQLLFYSVGIGQISSEVPQNLSASRPQDRQFILSSKKLLLSDSGFYLCAWSNGAVNTGELFFGEGSRLTVL.

The V call is TRBV30, the J call TRBJ2-7; possibly TRBD1 or TRBD2 for D (5 bases each). CDR3 length: 14 amino acids. Per the germline V gene, CDR1 is GTSNPN and CDR2 is SVGIG (reference sequence). Trimming stripped 8 bases from V and 0 bases from J, with 17 bases between. As DNA, the CDR3 is TGTGCCGGGGGTCGGGACGCAAGCTCCTACGAGCAGTACTTC. Its protein product is CAGGRDASSYEQYF. Full variable domain (rest looked up from reference TRBV30 and TRBJ2-7): SQTIHQWPATLVQPVGSPLSLECTVEGTSNPNLYWYRQAAGRGLQLLFYSVGIGQISSEVPQNLSASRPQDRQFILSSKKLLLSDSGFYLCAGGRDASSYEQYFGPGTRLTVT.

The chain recombines TRBV18 with TRBJ1-1; D is uncertain. Germline lookup yields CDR1 KGHSH and CDR2 LQKENI. This CDR3 spans 13 amino acids. Trimming stripped 6 bases from V and 1 base from J, with 9 bases between. CDR3 sequence: CASSSTENTEAFF. The DNA for the CDR3 is TGTGCCAGCTCTTCAACAGAGAACACTGAAGCTTTCTTT.

The chain combines TRBV6-5 with TRBJ1-2; D gene uncertain. V dropped 2 bases and J dropped 6 bases, with 7 bases sitting between them. Germline V gene data show CDR1 as MNHEY and CDR2 as SVGAGI. CDR3 length: 12 amino acids. The chain's CDR3 is CASSYRSHGYTF. CDR3 sequence (DNA): TGTGCCAGCAGTTACAGGAGCCATGGCTACACCTTC.

The V and J genes are TRBV11-2 and TRBJ2-3; D possibly corresponds to TRBD1 (5 bases). The germline V gene has CDR1 SGHAT and CDR2 FQNNGV. V was trimmed by 0 bases and J by 0 bases, leaving 13 bases between them. This CDR3 contains 17 residues. The CDR3: CASSLDVKRGSTDTQYF. In DNA form, the CDR3 reads TGTGCCAGCAGCTTAGATGTCAAAAGGGGCAGCACAGATACGCAGTATTTT. Full variable domain (rest looked up from reference TRBV11-2 and TRBJ2-3): EAGVAQSPRYKIIEKRQSVAFWCNPISGHATLYWYQQILGQGPKLLIQFQNNGVVDDSQLPKDRFSAERLKGVDSTLKIQPAKLEDSAVYLCASSLDVKRGSTDTQYFGPGTRLTVL.

The chain joins TRBV14 to TRBJ2-2; 7 bases fit TRBD2. Germline CDR1 is SGHDN and CDR2 is FVKESK. This CDR3 is built from 18 residues. Trimming at V came to 6 bases and at J to 3 bases, leaving 16 bases not matched to a gene. The CDR3 region has the DNA TGTGCCAGCAGTCAACCCTTTGGCGGCGGGAGTTACACCGGGGAGCTGTTTTTT. It translates to CASSQPFGGGSYTGELFF.

This chain connects TRBV28 to TRBJ1-3, with D hard to call. Germline values: CDR1 MDHEN, CDR2 SYDVKM. Trimming removed 1 base at V and 8 bases at J, with 3 bases between. The CDR3 is 11 residues long. The CDR3 sequence is CASSLLDTIYF. The DNA for the CDR3 is TGTGCCAGCAGTTTATTGGACACCATATATTTT.

The chain couples TRBV7-2 to TRBJ2-2, with D possibly being TRBD2 (6 bases). Germline V gives CDR1 SGHTA, CDR2 FQGNSA. The CDR3 contains 15 residues. V lost 2 bases and J lost 5, with 12 bases in between. The CDR3 sequence: CASSLMEGSTGELFF. The CDR3 DNA reads as TGTGCCAGCAGCTTAATGGAGGGTTCGACCGGGGAGCTGTTTTTT.

The gene calls are TRBV15 and TRBJ1-1; 9 bases agree with TRBD1. Germline assignment: CDR1 LNHNV and CDR2 YYDKDF (reference sequence). V shed 3 bases, J shed 7 bases, and the junction held 12 bases outside the gene matches. This CDR3 has 16 residues. CDR3 residues: CATSRLGDRDIDEAFF. DNA for the CDR3: TGTGCCACCAGCAGGCTGGGGGACAGGGATATAGATGAAGCTTTCTTT.

This chain connects TRBV28 to TRBJ2-3; TRBD2 agrees at 8 bases. This CDR3 has 15 residues. The ends lost 8 bases at V and 2 bases at J; junction bases unmatched: 9. Germline V gene lookup returns CDR1 MDHEN and CDR2 SYDVKM. For the CDR3, the DNA is TGTGCCAGCGTATATGGCGGGGGGACCACAGATACGCAGTATTTT. Amino acid sequence: CASVYGGGTTDTQYF.

CDR3 in DNA: TGTGCTAGTGGTTCAAAGGGGATATCCATGAAAAACACTGAAGCTTTCTTT. Amino acid sequence: CASGSKGISMKNTEAFF. The V call is TRBV12-5, the J call TRBJ1-1; perhaps TRBD1 as D (5 bases). Per germline, CDR1 LGHNT and CDR2 FRNRAP. V lost 4 bases and J 2 bases, leaving 20 bases between the germline ends. This CDR3 contains 17 residues.

The chain employs TRBV28 and TRBJ2-3; 9 bases are shared with TRBD2. Trimming cost V 11 bases and J 4 bases; bases outside gene matches: 16. In germline, CDR1 is MDHEN, CDR2 SYDVKM. The CDR3 has 16 residues. The CDR3 DNA sequence: TGTGCCCTCCATGCTAGCGGGGCATTTAGGGCAGATACGCAGTATTTT. Protein product: CALHASGAFRADTQYF.